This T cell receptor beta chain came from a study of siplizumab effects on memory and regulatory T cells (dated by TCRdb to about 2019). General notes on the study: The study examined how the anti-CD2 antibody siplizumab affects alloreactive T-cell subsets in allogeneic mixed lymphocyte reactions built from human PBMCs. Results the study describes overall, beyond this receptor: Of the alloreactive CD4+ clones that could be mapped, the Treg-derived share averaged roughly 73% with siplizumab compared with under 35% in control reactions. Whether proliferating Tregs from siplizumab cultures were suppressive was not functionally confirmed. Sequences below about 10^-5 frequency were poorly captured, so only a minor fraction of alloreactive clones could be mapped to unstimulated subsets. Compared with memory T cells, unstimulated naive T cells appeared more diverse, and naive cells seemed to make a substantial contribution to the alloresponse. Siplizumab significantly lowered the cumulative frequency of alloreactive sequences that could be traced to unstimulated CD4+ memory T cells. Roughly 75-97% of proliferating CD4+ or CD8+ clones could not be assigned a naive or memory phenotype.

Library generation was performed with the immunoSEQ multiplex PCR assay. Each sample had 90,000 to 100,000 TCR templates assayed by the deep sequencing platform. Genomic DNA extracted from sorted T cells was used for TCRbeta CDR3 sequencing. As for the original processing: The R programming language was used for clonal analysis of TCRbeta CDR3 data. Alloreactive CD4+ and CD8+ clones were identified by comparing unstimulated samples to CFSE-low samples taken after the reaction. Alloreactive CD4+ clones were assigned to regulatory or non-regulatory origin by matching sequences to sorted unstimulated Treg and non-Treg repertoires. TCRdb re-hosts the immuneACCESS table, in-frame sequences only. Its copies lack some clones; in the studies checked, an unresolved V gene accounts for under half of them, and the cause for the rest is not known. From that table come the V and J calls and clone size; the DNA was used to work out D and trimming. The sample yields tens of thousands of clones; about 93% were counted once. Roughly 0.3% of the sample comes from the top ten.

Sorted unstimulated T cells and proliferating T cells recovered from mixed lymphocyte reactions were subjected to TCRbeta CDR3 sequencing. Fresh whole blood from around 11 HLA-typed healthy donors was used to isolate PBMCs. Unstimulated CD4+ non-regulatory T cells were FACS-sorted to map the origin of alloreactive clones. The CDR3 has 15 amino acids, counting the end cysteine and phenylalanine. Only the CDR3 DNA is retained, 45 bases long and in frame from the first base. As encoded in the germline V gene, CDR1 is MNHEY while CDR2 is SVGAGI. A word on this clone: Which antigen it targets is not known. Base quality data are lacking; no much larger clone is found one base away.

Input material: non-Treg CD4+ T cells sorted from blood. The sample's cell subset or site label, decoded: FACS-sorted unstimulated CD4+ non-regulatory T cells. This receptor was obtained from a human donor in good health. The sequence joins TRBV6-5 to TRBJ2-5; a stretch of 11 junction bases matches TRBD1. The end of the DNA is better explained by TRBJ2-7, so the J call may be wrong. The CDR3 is CASREDRGLPYEQYF. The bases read TGTGCCAGCAGGGAGGACAGGGGGCTTCCCTACGAGCAGTACTTC.